Sequencing of this TCR beta chain was carried out in a study of blood T cells in healthy people across ages. Across the study: For every two T cells, template switching captured about one barcoded beta molecule.

This clonotype has just a few counts. As yet, its antigen is unknown. Next came a second PCR, run for about 7 to 11 cycles, which used a sample-barcoded 5' primer along with a J-beta primer mix. A 12-random-nucleotide template-switch adaptor tagged each cDNA molecule. TCRdb reprocessed the 5' RACE reads with MiXCR, giving one entry per CDR3 protein. The sample lists around 600,000 distinct CDR3 sequences, 45% to 55% occurring once. Findings and caveats of the study: Significant beta diversity loss was already apparent by age approximately 38, declining roughly linearly. TCR beta diversity was tightly associated with the proportion of naive T cells.

Germline lookup yields CDR1 SQVTM and CDR2 ANQGSEA. The CDR3 extends over 14 amino acids. V was pared by 4 bases and J by 1 base, with 10 bases between. This receptor was obtained from a man older than 75 in good health. The material sequenced was blood. The chain uses TRBV29-1 and TRBJ1-4; TRBD1 might be the D (5 bases). The CDR3 loop is CSVVWGGTNEKLFF. The CDR3 DNA reads as TGCAGCGTTGTTTGGGGGGGAACTAATGAAAAACTGTTTTTT.